Detailed here is one T cell receptor beta chain. Its specificity is not known. The data derive from a study of cytomegalovirus exposure and HLA in healthy donors. General study points: Within an earlier analysis, most TCR beta V segments proved productive either about 87% or about 30% of the time. A missense DCLRE1C variant was associated with V- and J-gene trimming of TCR beta chains in a later analysis, and an independent cohort replicated the association. According to the study, around 160 TCR beta chains were cytomegalovirus-associated.

Germline V gene sequence: CDR1 SGHRS, CDR2 YFSETQ. The CDR3 contains 14 residues. V was cut by 4 bases and J by 13 bases, with 21 bases left in between. PCR employed 60 Vbeta and 13 Jbeta primers. Only in-frame clones appear in the TCRdb table, and some are missing; sequencing was by immunoSEQ multiplex PCR. The sample includes a few hundred thousand clones, around three quarters of them seen just once. Sample: PBMCs. V and J are TRBV5-1 and TRBJ2-1; D gene unclear. The clonotype originates from a man in his forties in good health and CMV-seronegative. CDR3 residues: CASSANNLRGKQFF. CDR3 sequence (DNA): TGCGCCAGCAGCGCCAACAACCTTAGAGGCAAACAGTTCTTC.